Listed below are T cell receptor beta chains from one sample, sequenced in a study of PD-1 blockade in classical Hodgkin lymphoma. Assay: immunoSEQ multiplex PCR; the TCRdb copy retains only in-frame clones and omits some. This table holds about 35,000 clones, about 70% found once. This sample comprised peripheral blood mononuclear cells (PBMCs), obtained before the second cycle of nivolumab. The receptors stem from a human donor with classical Hodgkin lymphoma. The CDR3 runs from the conserved cysteine through the conserved F or W. The order of the fields is D gene, clone size, V gene, J gene, CDR3 length, CDR3 DNA, CDR3 protein. A D gene is named only where the DNA matches it firmly. Only part of the rows carry a size: once, few, many, or a class if the clone is expanded.

D: NA
size: NA
V: TRBV19
J: TRBJ2-6
length: 15
DNA: TGTGCCAGCACCCGGGGGAAATCCGGGGCCAACGTCCTGACTTTC
CDR3: CASTRGKSGANVLTF

D: NA
size: once
V: TRBV25-1
J: TRBJ2-5
length: 14
DNA: TGTGCCAGCAGTGGGACAGTTTACCAAGAGACCCAGTACTTC
CDR3: CASSGTVYQETQYF

D: TRBD1
size: NA
V: TRBV5-1
J: TRBJ2-7
length: 15
DNA: TGCGCCAGCAGCTCTGGGATGACAGGGGGGAGAGAGCAGTACTTC
CDR3: CASSSGMTGGREQYF

D: NA
size: NA
V: TRBV18
J: TRBJ2-2
length: 14
DNA: TGTGCCAGCTCCCAATTAACAGGGCCCGGGGAGCTGTTTTTT
CDR3: CASSQLTGPGELFF

D: NA
size: NA
V: TRBV25-1
J: TRBJ1-2
length: 12
DNA: TGTGCCAGCAGTTCAGGGACCTATGGCTACACCTTC
CDR3: CASSSGTYGYTF

D: TRBD1
size: NA
V: TRBV11-2
J: TRBJ1-4
length: 17
DNA: TGTGCCAGCAGCTTATCGTTAAATACAGGGGTTAATGAAAAACTGTTTTTT
CDR3: CASSLSLNTGVNEKLFF

D: NA
size: NA
V: TRBV10-1
J: TRBJ2-7
length: 16
DNA: TGCGCCAGCAGTGAGACCCGGCCTGTCCAAGCCTACGAGCAGTACTTC
CDR3: CASSETRPVQAYEQYF

D: TRBD1
size: NA
V: TRBV28
J: TRBJ2-2
length: 13
DNA: TGTGCCAGCTCAGGGGGCGACACCGGGGAGCTGTTTTTT
CDR3: CASSGGDTGELFF

D: TRBD2
size: few
V: TRBV7-2
J: TRBJ2-2
length: 18
DNA: TGTGCCAGCAGCTTAATAGGGATAGCGGGGGGATACACCGGGGAGCTGTTTTTT
CDR3: CASSLIGIAGGYTGELFF

D: TRBD2
size: few
V: TRBV5-1
J: TRBJ2-7
length: 14
DNA: TGCGCCAGCAGCACTGGACTAGCGGCATACGAGCAGTACTTC
CDR3: CASSTGLAAYEQYF

D: NA
size: NA
V: TRBV25-1
J: TRBJ1-2
length: 16
DNA: TGTGCCAGCAGTGAAACCACAATCCGGGACAAAATCTTCTACACCTTC
CDR3: CASSETTIRDKIFYTF

D: NA
size: medium-sized
V: TRBV4-1
J: TRBJ1-1
length: 13
DNA: TGCGCCAGCAGCACCGCCAGGAACACTGAAGCTTTCTTT
CDR3: CASSTARNTEAFF

D: TRBD1
size: once
V: TRBV7-6
J: TRBJ2-3
length: 16
DNA: TGTGCCAGCAGCTTAGGGACAGGGATAGGCACAGATACGCAGTATTTT
CDR3: CASSLGTGIGTDTQYF

D: NA
size: NA
V: TRBV11-2
J: TRBJ2-5
length: 14
DNA: TGTGCCAGCAGCTTACCTAGCGGAGGGGGCACCCAGTACTTC
CDR3: CASSLPSGGGTQYF

D: TRBD1
size: few
V: TRBV5-1
J: TRBJ2-7
length: 18
DNA: TGCGCCAGCAGCTTGCCCACCCGAGGGACAGGGGGTATTTACGAGCAGTACTTC
CDR3: CASSLPTRGTGGIYEQYF

D: NA
size: few
V: TRBV29-1
J: TRBJ1-1
length: 12
DNA: TGCAGCGTTGAAACGGGTTACCCTGAAGCTTTCTTT
CDR3: CSVETGYPEAFF

D: NA
size: NA
V: TRBV7-6
J: TRBJ2-3
length: 17
DNA: TGTGCCAGCAGCTTAGGCGGTTTGCTGGTATACCCGGATACGCAGTATTTT
CDR3: CASSLGGLLVYPDTQYF

D: NA
size: NA
V: TRBV6-6
J: TRBJ1-6
length: 15
DNA: TGTGCCAGCATGGTGAGGGGATCCTATAATTCACCCCTCCACTTT
CDR3: CASMVRGSYNSPLHF

D: TRBD1
size: NA
V: TRBV27
J: TRBJ1-2
length: 16
DNA: TGTGCCAGCAGTTCATCATCCTCAACAGGGGGCTATGGCTACACCTTC
CDR3: CASSSSSSTGGYGYTF

D: NA
size: NA
V: TRBV5-1
J: TRBJ2-5
length: 14
DNA: TGCGCCAGCAGTCCTTCACGCTCGCGGGAGACCCAGTACTTC
CDR3: CASSPSRSRETQYF

D: TRBD2
size: NA
V: TRBV11-3
J: TRBJ2-1
length: 15
DNA: TGTGCCAGCAGCTTCACTAGCGGGAGGGCGGGTGAGCAGTTCTTC
CDR3: CASSFTSGRAGEQFF

D: NA
size: NA
V: TRBV6-1
J: TRBJ1-5
length: 12
DNA: TGTGCCAGCAGCAAGGGGTATGAGCCCCAGCATTTT
CDR3: CASSKGYEPQHF

D: NA
size: NA
V: TRBV28
J: TRBJ1-5
length: 15
DNA: TGTGCCAGCAGCCTGACACCCCTTTACAATCAGCCCCAGCATTTT
CDR3: CASSLTPLYNQPQHF

D: NA
size: NA
V: TRBV2
J: TRBJ1-5
length: 15
DNA: TGTGCCAGCAGTGAACACAGGGCGAGCAATCAGCCCCAGCATTTT
CDR3: CASSEHRASNQPQHF

D: TRBD2
size: NA
V: TRBV15
J: TRBJ2-3
length: 19
DNA: TGTGCCACCAGCAGAGATAGAGGGCTAGCGGGGGGGCCTACAGATACGCAGTATTTT
CDR3: CATSRDRGLAGGPTDTQYF

D: NA
size: NA
V: TRBV4-3
J: TRBJ1-5
length: 13
DNA: TGCGCCAGCAGCCAAGATTTCAATCAGCCCCAGCATTTT
CDR3: CASSQDFNQPQHF

D: NA
size: NA
V: TRBV29-1
J: TRBJ2-1
length: 12
DNA: TGCAGCGTTTCGGACAGCCACAATGAGCAGTTCTTC
CDR3: CSVSDSHNEQFF

D: NA
size: NA
V: TRBV19
J: TRBJ2-2
length: 14
DNA: TGTGCCAGTAGTCCGGGGGCGGGGACCGGGGAGCTGTTTTTT
CDR3: CASSPGAGTGELFF

D: TRBD1
size: NA
V: TRBV5-4
J: TRBJ1-6
length: 15
DNA: TGTGCCAGCAGCCCGGGACAGGGGGATAATTCACCCCTCCACTTT
CDR3: CASSPGQGDNSPLHF

D: NA
size: NA
V: TRBV30
J: TRBJ2-2
length: 13
DNA: TGTGCCTGGAGGGTCCAGGGCACCGGGGAGCTGTTTTTT
CDR3: CAWRVQGTGELFF

D: NA
size: few
V: TRBV11-2
J: TRBJ1-3
length: 15
DNA: TGTGCCAGCAGCTCTGGACGACCGCGGGGAAACACCATATATTTT
CDR3: CASSSGRPRGNTIYF

D: NA
size: NA
V: TRBV29-1
J: TRBJ1-2
length: 11
DNA: TGCAGCGTTGGTGGGGCTTATGGCTACACCTTC
CDR3: CSVGGAYGYTF

D: NA
size: NA
V: TRBV19
J: TRBJ1-3
length: 14
DNA: TGTGCCAGTATCCGGGGTGGCTCTGGAAACACCATATATTTT
CDR3: CASIRGGSGNTIYF

D: NA
size: NA
V: TRBV28
J: TRBJ2-7
length: 15
DNA: TGTGCCAGCAGTCTACAGACTGGAGCCAACTACGAGCAGTACTTC
CDR3: CASSLQTGANYEQYF

D: TRBD1
size: NA
V: TRBV29-1
J: TRBJ2-4
length: 13
DNA: TGCAGCGTAAAACAGGGGTGGGAGAACATTCAGTACTTC
CDR3: CSVKQGWENIQYF

D: NA
size: NA
V: TRBV30
J: TRBJ1-2
length: 13
DNA: TGTGCCTGGAGTCCCGCAAGGGCGGTCGGCTACACCTTC
CDR3: CAWSPARAVGYTF

D: NA
size: NA
V: TRBV28
J: TRBJ1-2
length: 16
DNA: TGTGCCAGCACCGCTCCACTTGGACCCTCCCAGGTGGGCTACACCTTC
CDR3: CASTAPLGPSQVGYTF

D: NA
size: once
V: TRBV7-9
J: TRBJ2-3
length: 15
DNA: TGTGCCAGCAGCTTAGGGGGAGGTGGCACAGATACGCAGTATTTT
CDR3: CASSLGGGGTDTQYF

D: NA
size: NA
V: TRBV19
J: TRBJ1-3
length: 16
DNA: TGTGCCAGTAGTAACCGGGACATCTACTCTGGAAACACCATATATTTT
CDR3: CASSNRDIYSGNTIYF

D: NA
size: few
V: TRBV10-3
J: TRBJ2-4
length: 16
DNA: TGTGCCATCAGCGGCGGACAGCAGATAGCCAAAAACATTCAGTACTTC
CDR3: CAISGGQQIAKNIQYF

D: NA
size: NA
V: TRBV18
J: TRBJ2-4
length: 13
DNA: TGTGCCAGCTCACCAGGGACCAAAAACATTCAGTACTTC
CDR3: CASSPGTKNIQYF